This section outlines one T cell receptor beta chain sequence together with its context. Its matching antigen is unknown. As to time point: week 47, end of study. One vaccine dose held 300 ug of mutant IDH1 20-mer peptide and came with topical imiquimod. These data belong to a study of a mutant IDH1 vaccine in newly diagnosed glioma. Turning to the study itself: In some groups vaccination began 4-6 weeks post-radiotherapy; others received it with temozolomide. Treated patients, about 60% male and about 38% female, averaged about 40 years of age. Study observations and caveats: Top peripheral T cell clonotype shifts appeared unrelated to pseudoprogression.

Clones were sequenced by immunoSEQ multiplex PCR, and TCRdb holds only the in-frame ones, with some missing. This repertoire shows over 30,000 clones, 80% to 95% found once; its top ten account for 5% to 6.5%. This CDR3 has 15 amino acids. Germline values: CDR1 MGHRA, CDR2 YSYEKL. V dropped 7 bases and J dropped 1 base, with 14 bases sitting between them. V and J are TRBV4-1 and TRBJ2-4; D unclear. The TCR originated in a woman aged 40 to 50 with glioma. Sequenced material: PBMCs, taken from a glioma patient whose treatment included an IDH1 peptide vaccine. The CDR3 sequence: CASTPDPLAKNIQYF. Written as DNA, the CDR3 is TGCGCCAGCACCCCGGACCCTCTTGCCAAAAACATTCAGTACTTC.